These 5 T cell receptor beta chains originate from one sample sequenced in a study of identical twins (dated by TCRdb to about 2016). Library generation was performed with 5' RACE. Sequencing was carried out with an Illumina HiSeq 2000. TCRdb trimmed public reads at Q25 via fastp, called clones via MiXCR and kept in-frame beta chains. Identical CDR3 protein sequences are pooled into one entry, listed with their most common genes and DNA. Here the sample has 1.5 million to 2 million distinct CDR3 sequences; roughly a third occur a single time. Clones ranked in the top ten supply approximately 0.29% of the sample. The sample consisted of cord blood. The receptors here all came from a newborn girl in good health.

The chain combines TRBV24-1 with TRBJ2-3; TRBD1 matches at 8 bases. V dropped 0 bases and J dropped 3; count of bases not matched to a gene: 10. This CDR3 contains 18 residues. Germline values: CDR1 KGHDR, CDR2 SFDVKD. CDR3 residues: CATSDLNTRTGRTDTQYF. The CDR3 nucleotides are TGTGCCACCAGTGATTTGAATACCAGGACAGGGAGAACAGATACGCAGTATTTT.

This clonotype has ten or more counts. The chain has TRBV29-1 and TRBJ2-7, with 9 bases lining up with TRBD2. Germline lookup yields CDR1 SQVTM and CDR2 ANQGSEA. The CDR3 has 13 residues. The trim removed 5 bases at V and 3 bases at J, leaving 5 bases unmatched. In DNA, the CDR3 is TGCAGCGTTAGGACTAGCGAATACTACGAGCAGTACTTC. It encodes CSVRTSEYYEQYF.

The chain joins TRBV2 to TRBJ2-1; TRBD2 aligns across 15 bases. J was trimmed by 4 bases and V by 4 bases; bases with no gene match: 5. Looked up from germline, CDR1 is SNHLY and CDR2 is FYNNEI. The length of the CDR3 is 17 residues. This CDR3 reads CASSAGLAGGQYNEQFF. The CDR3 DNA follows: TGTGCCAGCAGTGCGGGACTAGCGGGGGGACAATACAATGAGCAGTTCTTC.

This clonotype has only a few counts. V and J are TRBV12-3 or TRBV12-4 and TRBJ2-1; 9 bases match TRBD2. This CDR3 is built from 18 residues. V lost 3 bases to trimming and J lost 4 bases; unmatched junction nucleotides: 13. The CDR3 region is CASSFVQSGRWVYNEQFF. As DNA, the CDR3 is TGTGCCAGCAGTTTCGTCCAGAGCGGGAGGTGGGTGTACAATGAGCAGTTCTTC.

This clonotype was seen more than once but under ten times. The genes are TRBV27 and TRBJ2-2, with 8 bases lining up with TRBD2. The length of the CDR3 is 15 residues. CDR1 MNHEY and CDR2 SMNVEV come from the germline V gene (reference sequence). The V gene end was trimmed by 4 bases and the J gene end by 3 bases; junction bases not matched to a gene: 4. This CDR3 reads CASSSGLDHTGELFF. DNA for the CDR3: TGTGCCAGCAGTTCGGGACTAGACCACACCGGGGAGCTGTTTTTT.